What follows are 17 T cell receptor beta chains derived from one specimen sequenced in a study of beta chain features in type 1 diabetes (dated by TCRdb to 2017 to 2018). Library preparation used the immunoSEQ multiplex PCR assay. The entire amount of isolated RNA was reverse transcribed using the High Capacity cDNA Reverse Transcription Kit, so the sequenced TCRB transcripts were expressed ones. The table was pulled from immuneACCESS by TCRdb, which kept in-frame rearrangements only. Such tables lose some clones; where checked, under half of the loss comes from unresolved V genes, and the rest has no known cause. The sample table shows roughly 330,000 clones, and 8% to 13% are seen once. The top ten constitute under 0.02% of the sample. The material sequenced was naive CD4+ T cells from blood. The cell subset or site tag for this specimen amounts to: true naive CD4+ T cells. All receptors come from a woman aged 25 to 39 in good health.

This clone came up a few times. The CDR3: CSVEHRMNTEAFF. The DNA of the CDR3 is TGCAGCGTTGAGCACAGGATGAACACTGAAGCTTTCTTT. This chain connects TRBV29-1 to TRBJ1-1, with D possibly TRBD1 on 5 matching bases. CDR1 is SQVTM, CDR2 ANQGSEA, per germline. The CDR3 totals 13 residues. With 3 bases removed from V and 0 bases from J, the gap between germline ends came to 8 bases.

This clone was observed a handful of times. Relative to the germline gene, one junction end is altered; a read error may explain this. The chain employs TRBV19 and TRBJ2-1, with 7 bases aligning to TRBD2. The V gene's germline CDR1 is LNHDA and CDR2 SQIVND (reference sequence). The CDR3 length is 14 residues. The CDR3: CASQGSRIAGVVVF. In nucleotides, the CDR3 is TGTGCCAGCCAGGGTTCACGGATCGCGGGAGTAGTGGTCTTC.

This clone showed up just a few times. This chain uses TRBV4-3 with TRBJ2-3, with 13 bases fitting TRBD2. With 0 bases clipped from V and 0 bases from J, the junction kept 6 bases outside the gene matches. In germline, CDR1 is LGHNA, CDR2 YSLEER. The CDR3 consists of 19 residues. The CDR3 loop reads CASSQDAPGLAGSTDTQYF. Here the CDR3 DNA reads TGCGCCAGCAGCCAAGATGCCCCGGGACTAGCGGGAAGCACAGATACGCAGTATTTT.

The rearrangement joins TRBV7-8 to TRBJ1-5; D is unresolved. Trimming took 0 bases from V and 0 from J, leaving 12 bases between them. Per the germline V gene, CDR1 is SGHVS and CDR2 is FQNEAQ. CDR3 length equals 17 residues. The CDR3 DNA follows: TGTGCCAGCAGCTTAGCGGGCGCGGGATTTAGCAATCAGCCCCAGCATTTT. Its protein product is CASSLAGAGFSNQPQHF. Complete variable domain (other parts from reference TRBV7-8 and TRBJ1-5): GAGVSQSPRYKVAKRGQDVALRCDPISGHVSLFWYQQALGQGPEFLTYFQNEAQLDKSGLPSDRFFAERPEGSVSTLKIQRTQQEDSAVYLCASSLAGAGFSNQPQHFGDGTRLSIL.

The chain recombines TRBV19 with TRBJ1-1, with D unclear. V lost 3 bases and J 4 bases, leaving 9 bases between the germline ends. The germline V gene has CDR1 LNHDA and CDR2 SQIVND (reference sequence). The CDR3 totals 13 residues. DNA of the CDR3: TGTGCCAGTAGTATCGCCCCGGGCACTGAAGCTTTCTTT. Translation gives CASSIAPGTEAFF.

The chain employs TRBV28 and TRBJ1-2; 12 bases map to TRBD1. J gave up 5 bases and V 6 bases, and 16 bases lay outside the gene matches. This CDR3 is 18 amino acids long. Germline V gene data show CDR1 as MDHEN and CDR2 as SYDVKM. The CDR3 bases are TGTGCCAGCAGCATAACCGGGACAGGGGGCCTATGGAATTATGGCTACACCTTC. This gives the protein CASSITGTGGLWNYGYTF.

This clone was seen more than once but under ten times. The chain employs TRBV5-1 and TRBJ2-3; weak D call: TRBD2 (5 bases). The CDR3 is 16 residues long. The germline CDR1 and CDR2 sequences are SGHRS and YFSETQ. Between the trimmed V and J ends, which lost 0 bases and 0 bases, there was a span of 11 bases. CDR3 amino acids: CASSLEARASTDTQYF. The DNA of the CDR3 is TGCGCCAGCAGCTTGGAAGCGCGGGCTAGCACAGATACGCAGTATTTT.

This clone was observed a few times. This chain links TRBV27 with TRBJ2-6; D not resolved. The CDR3 is 15 amino acids. Germline V gene lookup returns CDR1 MNHEY and CDR2 SMNVEV (reference sequence). V was clipped by 2 bases and J by 4 bases, with 9 bases between them. The CDR3 is CASSLGIPGANVLTF. CDR3 DNA: TGTGCCAGCAGTTTAGGCATTCCCGGGGCCAACGTCCTGACTTTC.

This clone has more than one count but fewer than ten. The chain combines TRBV27 with TRBJ2-1, with 11 positions matching TRBD2. In germline, CDR1 is MNHEY, CDR2 SMNVEV (reference sequence). J was trimmed by 7 bases and V by 3 bases; bases with no gene match: 5. The CDR3 sequence is 15 residues long. The CDR3 bases are TGTGCCAGCAGTTTCCAGCTAGCGGGGGGTAATGAGCAGTTCTTC. Protein product: CASSFQLAGGNEQFF.

There are a few counts of this clone. The chain recombines TRBV9 with TRBJ2-1; tentative D call: TRBD2 (6 bases). Per the germline V gene, CDR1 is SGDLS and CDR2 is YYNGEE. V lost 3 bases and J lost 6, with 25 bases in between. This CDR3 spans 18 amino acids. CDR3 residues: CASSASRGTGPAPNEQFF. As DNA, the CDR3 is TGTGCCAGCAGCGCCAGTAGAGGGACTGGGCCCGCGCCCAATGAGCAGTTCTTC.

This clone appeared a few times. The V and J genes are TRBV28 and TRBJ2-7; D possibly corresponds to TRBD1 (5 bases). Trimming removed 0 bases at V and 2 bases at J, with 11 bases between. The germline V gene encodes CDR1 MDHEN and CDR2 SYDVKM. CDR3 size: 15 residues. CDR3 loop: CASSLWQGRTYEQYF. DNA for the CDR3: TGTGCCAGCAGTTTATGGCAGGGCCGAACCTACGAGCAGTACTTC.

The chain uses TRBV29-1 and TRBJ2-1; 8 bases are shared with TRBD2. Trimming at V came to 4 bases and at J to 9 bases, leaving 5 bases not matched to a gene. From germline, CDR1 is SQVTM and CDR2 ANQGSEA. This CDR3 contains 12 residues. In DNA, the CDR3 is TGCAGCGTTGGAGCGGGAGTCGGTGAGCAGTTCTTC. Its translation is CSVGAGVGEQFF.

This rearrangement joins TRBV19 to TRBJ2-7; 7 bases agree with TRBD2. V gave up 9 bases and J gave up 3 bases; unmatched junction bases: 8. The CDR3 is made up of 13 amino acids. CDR1 LNHDA and CDR2 SQIVND come from the germline V gene (reference sequence). CDR3 DNA sequence: TGTGCCAGCCAACCACAGCGGGACTACGAGCAGTACTTC. Protein product: CASQPQRDYEQYF. The whole variable domain, filled in from reference TRBV19 and TRBJ2-7, reads DGGITQSPKYLFRKEGQNVTLSCEQNLNHDAMYWYRQDPGQGLRLIYYSQIVNDFQKGDIAEGYSVSREKKESFPLTVTSAQKNPTAFYLCASQPQRDYEQYFGPGTRLTVT.

This clone was found a few times. The sample holds other DNA sequences that translate to the same CDR3. The V call is TRBV28, the J call TRBJ2-3, with 10 bases that match TRBD1. The germline V gene has CDR1 MDHEN and CDR2 SYDVKM. The CDR3 sequence is 14 residues long. V gave up 7 bases and J gave up 6 bases; unmatched junction bases: 7. Here the CDR3 reads CASIPGQGTDTQYF. The DNA of the CDR3 is TGTGCCAGCATCCCGGGACAGGGGACGGATACGCAGTATTTT.

This chain connects TRBV7-8 to TRBJ1-4; unclear D gene. The CDR3 is made up of 16 amino acids. Per germline, CDR1 SGHVS and CDR2 FQNEAQ. The V gene lost 0 bases and the J gene lost 0 bases, with 8 bases spanning the gap. The CDR3 DNA reads as TGTGCCAGCAGCTTAGCGGCAGTCACAACTAATGAAAAACTGTTTTTT. This translates into CASSLAAVTTNEKLFF.

Only a few counts were recorded for this clone. V usage is TRBV7-3 and J usage is TRBJ1-1; 10 bases line up with TRBD1. Trimming took 5 bases from V and 0 from J; bases not matched to a gene: 12. Per germline, CDR1 SGHTA and CDR2 FQGTGA. The CDR3 has 18 residues. Written as DNA, the CDR3 is TGTGCCAGCAGCCCATCCGGGACAGGGGTTGGAATGAACACTGAAGCTTTCTTT. This translates into CASSPSGTGVGMNTEAFF.

This clone was detected a few times. V gene TRBV5-1 combines with J gene TRBJ2-1; 12 bases agree with TRBD2. Looked up from germline, CDR1 is SGHRS and CDR2 is YFSETQ. Unmatched junction bases numbered 2, after V lost 4 bases and J lost 3 bases. CDR3 length: 15 residues. Here the CDR3 DNA reads TGCGCCAGCAGCACGACTAGCGGGGGCTACAATGAGCAGTTCTTC. As protein: CASSTTSGGYNEQFF.